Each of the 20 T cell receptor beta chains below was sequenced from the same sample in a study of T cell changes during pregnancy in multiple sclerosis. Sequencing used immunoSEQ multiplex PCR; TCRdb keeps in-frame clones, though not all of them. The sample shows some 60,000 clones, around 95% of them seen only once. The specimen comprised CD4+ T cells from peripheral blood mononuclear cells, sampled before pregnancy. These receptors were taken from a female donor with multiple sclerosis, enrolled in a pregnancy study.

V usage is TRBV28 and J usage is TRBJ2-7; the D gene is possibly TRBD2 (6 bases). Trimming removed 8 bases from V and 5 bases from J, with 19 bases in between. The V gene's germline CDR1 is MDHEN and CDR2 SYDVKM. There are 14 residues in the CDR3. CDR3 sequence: CASEYGGAGDEQYF. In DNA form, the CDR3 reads TGTGCCAGCGAGTATGGAGGGGCGGGCGACGAGCAGTACTTC.

The chain's CDR3 is CASSQAGAGQETQYF. The CDR3 nucleotides are TGTGCCAGCAGCCAGGCAGGGGCAGGGCAAGAGACCCAGTACTTC. J is TRBJ2-5 and V is TRBV9; TRBD1 might be the D (6 bases). V gave up 4 bases and J gave up 2 bases, with 15 bases separating them. This CDR3 comprises 15 residues. The V gene's germline CDR1 is SGDLS and CDR2 YYNGEE.

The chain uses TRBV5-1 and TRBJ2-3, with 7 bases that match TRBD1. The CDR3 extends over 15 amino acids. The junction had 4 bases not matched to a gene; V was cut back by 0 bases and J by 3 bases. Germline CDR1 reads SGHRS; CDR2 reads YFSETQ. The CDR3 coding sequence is TGCGCCAGCAGCTTGGAGGGCAGGGGGACAGATACGCAGTATTTT. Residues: CASSLEGRGTDTQYF.

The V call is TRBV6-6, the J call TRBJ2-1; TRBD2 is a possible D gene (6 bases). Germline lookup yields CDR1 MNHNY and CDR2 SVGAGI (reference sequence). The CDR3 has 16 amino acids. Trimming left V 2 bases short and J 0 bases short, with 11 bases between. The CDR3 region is CASSYIAASSYNEQFF. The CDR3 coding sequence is TGTGCCAGCAGTTACATAGCGGCGAGCTCCTACAATGAGCAGTTCTTC.

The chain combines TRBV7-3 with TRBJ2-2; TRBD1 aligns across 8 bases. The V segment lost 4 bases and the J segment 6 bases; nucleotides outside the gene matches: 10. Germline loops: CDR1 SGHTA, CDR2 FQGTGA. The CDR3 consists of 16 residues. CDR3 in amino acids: CASSSDRGPGPGELFF. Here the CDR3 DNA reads TGTGCCAGCAGCTCCGACAGGGGACCAGGGCCCGGGGAGCTGTTTTTT.

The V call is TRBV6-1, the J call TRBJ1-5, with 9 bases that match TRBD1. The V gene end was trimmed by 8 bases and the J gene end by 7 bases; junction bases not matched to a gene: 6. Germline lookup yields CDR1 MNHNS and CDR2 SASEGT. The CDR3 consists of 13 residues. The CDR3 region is CASGDREGQPQHF. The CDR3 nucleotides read TGTGCCAGCGGGGACAGGGAGGGGCAGCCCCAGCATTTT.

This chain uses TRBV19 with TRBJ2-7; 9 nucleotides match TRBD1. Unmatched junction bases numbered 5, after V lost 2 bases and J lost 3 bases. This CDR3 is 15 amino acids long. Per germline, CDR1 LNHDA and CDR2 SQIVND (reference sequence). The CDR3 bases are TGTGCCAGTAGTATACCGGGACAGGGCTTCTACGAGCAGTACTTC. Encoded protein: CASSIPGQGFYEQYF.

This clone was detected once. Written as DNA, the CDR3 is TGTGCCAGCAGTTTGACAGGGAATAATTCACCCCTCCACTTT. Translated: CASSLTGNNSPLHF. The chain carries TRBV28 and TRBJ1-6, with TRBD1 identical over 7 bases. Trimming at V came to 3 bases and at J to 5 bases, leaving 1 base not matched to a gene. Per the germline V gene, CDR1 is MDHEN and CDR2 is SYDVKM. The CDR3 is made up of 14 amino acids.

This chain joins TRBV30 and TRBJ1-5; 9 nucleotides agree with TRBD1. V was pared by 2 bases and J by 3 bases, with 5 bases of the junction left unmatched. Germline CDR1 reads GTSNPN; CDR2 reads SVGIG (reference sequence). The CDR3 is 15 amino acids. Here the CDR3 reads CAWSPGTGYNQPQHF. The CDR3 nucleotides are TGTGCCTGGAGTCCCGGGACAGGGTACAATCAGCCCCAGCATTTT. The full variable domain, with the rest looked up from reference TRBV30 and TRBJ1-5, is SQTIHQWPATLVQPVGSPLSLECTVEGTSNPNLYWYRQAAGRGLQLLFYSVGIGQISSEVPQNLSASRPQDRQFILSSKKLLLSDSGFYLCAWSPGTGYNQPQHFGDGTRLSIL.

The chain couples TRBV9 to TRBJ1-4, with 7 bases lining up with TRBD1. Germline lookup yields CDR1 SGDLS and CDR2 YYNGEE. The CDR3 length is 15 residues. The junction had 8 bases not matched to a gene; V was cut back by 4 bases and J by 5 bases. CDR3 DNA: TGTGCCAGCAGCCTAACCGGGACAGTAAATGAAAAACTGTTTTTT. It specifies CASSLTGTVNEKLFF.

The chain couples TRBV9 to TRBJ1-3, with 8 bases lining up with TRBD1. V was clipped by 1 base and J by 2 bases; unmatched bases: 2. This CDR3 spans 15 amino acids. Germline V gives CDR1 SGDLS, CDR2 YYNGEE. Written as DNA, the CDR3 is TGTGCCAGCAGCGTACAGGACAGGGCTGGAAACACCATATATTTT. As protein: CASSVQDRAGNTIYF.

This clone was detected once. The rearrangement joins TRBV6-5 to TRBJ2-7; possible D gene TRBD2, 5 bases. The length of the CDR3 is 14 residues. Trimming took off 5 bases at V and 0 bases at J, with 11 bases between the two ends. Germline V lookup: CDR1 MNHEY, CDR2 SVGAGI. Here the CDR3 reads CASSRTASSYEQYF. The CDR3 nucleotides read TGTGCCAGCAGTAGGACTGCGAGCTCCTACGAGCAGTACTTC.

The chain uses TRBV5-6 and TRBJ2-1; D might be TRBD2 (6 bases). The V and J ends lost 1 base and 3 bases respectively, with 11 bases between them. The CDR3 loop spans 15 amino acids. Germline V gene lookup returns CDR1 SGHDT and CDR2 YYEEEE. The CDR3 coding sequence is TGTGCCAGCAGCTTGTTGAGCGGGCTCTACAATGAGCAGTTCTTC. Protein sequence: CASSLLSGLYNEQFF.

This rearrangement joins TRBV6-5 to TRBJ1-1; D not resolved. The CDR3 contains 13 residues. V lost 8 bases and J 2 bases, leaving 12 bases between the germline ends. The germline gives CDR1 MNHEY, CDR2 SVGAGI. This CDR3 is CASAAEDNTEAFF. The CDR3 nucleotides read TGTGCCAGCGCTGCGGAGGATAACACTGAAGCTTTCTTT.

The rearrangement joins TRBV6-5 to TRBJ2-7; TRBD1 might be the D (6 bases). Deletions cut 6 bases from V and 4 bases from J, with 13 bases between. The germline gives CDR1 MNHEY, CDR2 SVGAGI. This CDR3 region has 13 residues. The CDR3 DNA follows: TGTGCCAGCAGCGGGACAAAGGAGTACGAGCAGTACTTC. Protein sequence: CASSGTKEYEQYF.

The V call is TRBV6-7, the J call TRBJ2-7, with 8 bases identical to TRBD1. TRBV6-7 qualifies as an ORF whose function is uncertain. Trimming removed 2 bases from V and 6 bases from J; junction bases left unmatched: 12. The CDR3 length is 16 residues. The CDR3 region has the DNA TGTGCCAGCAGTTACGGGGGCCCCAGGGGGCCGTGCGAGCAGTACTTC. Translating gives CASSYGGPRGPCEQYF.

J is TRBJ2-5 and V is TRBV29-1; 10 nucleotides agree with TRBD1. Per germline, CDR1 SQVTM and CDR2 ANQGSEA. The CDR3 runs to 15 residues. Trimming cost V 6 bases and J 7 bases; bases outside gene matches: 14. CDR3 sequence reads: CSVVTGTGAAGTQYF. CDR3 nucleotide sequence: TGCAGCGTCGTAACCGGGACAGGGGCCGCGGGGACCCAGTACTTC.

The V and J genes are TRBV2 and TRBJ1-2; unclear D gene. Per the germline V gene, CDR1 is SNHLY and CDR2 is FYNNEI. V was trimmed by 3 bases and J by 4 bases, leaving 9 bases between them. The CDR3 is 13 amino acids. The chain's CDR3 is CASSDSGLYGYTF. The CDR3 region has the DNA TGTGCCAGCAGTGACTCAGGCCTCTATGGCTACACCTTC.

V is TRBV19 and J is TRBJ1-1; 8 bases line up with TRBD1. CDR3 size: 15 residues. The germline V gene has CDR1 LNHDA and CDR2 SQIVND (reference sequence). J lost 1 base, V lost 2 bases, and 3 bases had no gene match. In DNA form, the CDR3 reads TGTGCCAGTAGTATATCCGGGACAGGGAACACTGAAGCTTTCTTT. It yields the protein CASSISGTGNTEAFF.

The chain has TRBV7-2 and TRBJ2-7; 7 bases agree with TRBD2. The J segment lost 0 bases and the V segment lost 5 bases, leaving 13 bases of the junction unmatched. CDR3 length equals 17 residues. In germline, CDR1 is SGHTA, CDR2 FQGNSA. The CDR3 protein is CASSPRPTSASSYEQYF. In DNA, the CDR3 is TGTGCCAGCAGCCCGAGGCCTACTAGCGCGAGCTCCTACGAGCAGTACTTC.